This T cell receptor (beta chain) was sequenced during a study of cytomegalovirus exposure and HLA in healthy donors. As regards this clone: Its matching antigen is unknown.

Researchers ran the PCR with 60 Vbeta and 13 Jbeta primers. Method: immunoSEQ multiplex PCR; TCRdb's copy keeps in-frame clones and lacks some. Of 160,000 or so clones in the sample, approximately 85% were seen once. Healthy bone marrow donors supplied every sample. General study points: A missense DCLRE1C variant was associated with V- and J-gene trimming of TCR beta chains in a later analysis, and an independent cohort replicated the association. Cytomegalovirus-associated TCR beta chains were listed, numbering 150 to 200.

CDR1 and CDR2 from the germline V gene are MDHEN and SYDVKM. Trimming pared 4 bases from V and 1 base from J, leaving 11 bases between. The CDR3 has 14 residues. Sequenced sample: PBMCs. The chain recombines TRBV28 with TRBJ2-7, with D maybe TRBD1 (6 bases). This sequence was found in a man aged 50 to 60 in good health and CMV-seropositive. CDR3: CASSSPGQSYEQYF. CDR3 coding DNA: TGTGCCAGCAGTTCTCCTGGACAGTCCTACGAGCAGTACTTC. The variable domain in full, completed from reference TRBV28 and TRBJ2-7, reads DVKVTQSSRYLVKRTGEKVFLECVQDMDHENMFWYRQDPGLGLRLIYFSYDVKMKEKGDIPEGYSVSREKKERFSLILESASTNQTSMYLCASSSPGQSYEQYFGPGTRLTVT.